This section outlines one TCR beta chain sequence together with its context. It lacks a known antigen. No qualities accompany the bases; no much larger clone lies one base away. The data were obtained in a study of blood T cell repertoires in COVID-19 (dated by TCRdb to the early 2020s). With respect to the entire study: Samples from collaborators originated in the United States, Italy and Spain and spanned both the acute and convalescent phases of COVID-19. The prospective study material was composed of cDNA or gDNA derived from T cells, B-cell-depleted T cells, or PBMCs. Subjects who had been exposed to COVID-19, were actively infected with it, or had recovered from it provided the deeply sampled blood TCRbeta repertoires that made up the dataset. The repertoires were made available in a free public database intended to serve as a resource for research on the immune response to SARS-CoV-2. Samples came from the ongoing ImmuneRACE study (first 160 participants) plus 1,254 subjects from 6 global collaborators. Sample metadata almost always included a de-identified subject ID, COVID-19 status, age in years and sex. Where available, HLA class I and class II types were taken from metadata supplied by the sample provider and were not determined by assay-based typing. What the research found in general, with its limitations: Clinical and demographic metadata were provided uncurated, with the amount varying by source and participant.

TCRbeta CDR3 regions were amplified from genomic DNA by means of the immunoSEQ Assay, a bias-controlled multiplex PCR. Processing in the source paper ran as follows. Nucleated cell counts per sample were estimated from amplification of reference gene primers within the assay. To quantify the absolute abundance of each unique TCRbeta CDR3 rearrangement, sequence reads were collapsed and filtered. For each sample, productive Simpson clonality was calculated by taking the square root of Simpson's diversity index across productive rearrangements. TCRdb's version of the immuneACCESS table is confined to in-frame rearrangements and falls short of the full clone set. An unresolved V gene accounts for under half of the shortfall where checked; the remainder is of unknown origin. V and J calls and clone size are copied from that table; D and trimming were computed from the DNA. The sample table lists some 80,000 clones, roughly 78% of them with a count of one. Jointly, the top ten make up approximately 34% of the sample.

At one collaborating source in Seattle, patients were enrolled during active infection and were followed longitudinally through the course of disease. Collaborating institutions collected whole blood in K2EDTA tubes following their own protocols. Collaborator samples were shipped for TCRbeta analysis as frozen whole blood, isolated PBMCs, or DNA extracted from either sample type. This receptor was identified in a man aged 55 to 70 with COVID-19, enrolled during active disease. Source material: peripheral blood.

CDR3 reads: CASSAANTGELFF. The base sequence is TGTGCCAGCAGCGCCGCGAACACCGGGGAGCTGTTTTTT. The chain is assembled from TRBV9 and TRBJ2-2, with no confident D gene call. Trimming costs V 3 bases and J 0 bases, and their ends lie 3 bases apart. The CDR3 starts with the cysteine, ends with the phenylalanine, and has 13 residues. Only the CDR3 part of the read is kept: 39 bases, read in frame from the first base. Taken from the germline V gene, the CDR1 and CDR2 loops are SGDLS and YYNGEE. Joined to the reference TRBV9 and TRBJ2-2 proteins, this CDR3 gives the full variable domain: DSGVTQTPKHLITATGQRVTLRCSPRSGDLSVYWYQQSLDQGLQFLIQYYNGEERAKGNILERFSAQQFPDLHSELNLSSLELGDSALYFCASSAANTGELFFGEGSRLTVL.